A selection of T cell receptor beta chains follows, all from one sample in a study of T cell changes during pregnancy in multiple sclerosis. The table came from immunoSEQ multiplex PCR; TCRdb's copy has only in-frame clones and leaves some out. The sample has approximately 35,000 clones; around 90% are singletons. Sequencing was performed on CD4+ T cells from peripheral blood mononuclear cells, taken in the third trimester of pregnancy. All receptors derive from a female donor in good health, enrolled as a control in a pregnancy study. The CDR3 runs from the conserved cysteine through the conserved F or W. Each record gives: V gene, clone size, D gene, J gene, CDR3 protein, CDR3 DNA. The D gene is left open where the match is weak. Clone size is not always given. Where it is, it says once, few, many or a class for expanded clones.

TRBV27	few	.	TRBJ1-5	CASSFGAGVGQPQHF	TGTGCCAGCAGTTTTGGGGCAGGGGTGGGTCAGCCCCAGCATTTT
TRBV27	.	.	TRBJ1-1	CASSLYGAMNTEAFF	TGTGCCAGCAGTTTATATGGGGCGATGAACACTGAAGCTTTCTTT
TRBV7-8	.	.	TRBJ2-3	CASSSSTTDIKGYF	TGTGCCAGCAGCTCTTCCACAACGGACATCAAGGGGTATTTT
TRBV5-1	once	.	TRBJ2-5	CASSSRTYQETQYF	TGCGCCAGCAGTTCTAGGACATATCAAGAGACTCAGTACTTC
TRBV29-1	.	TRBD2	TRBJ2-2	CSASPSGVITGELFF	TGCAGCGCAAGTCCTAGCGGGGTGATCACCGGGGAGCTGTTTTTT
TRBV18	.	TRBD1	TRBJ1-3	CASSPGQGSGNTIYF	TGTGCCAGCTCACCAGGACAGGGGAGTGGAAACACCATATATTTT
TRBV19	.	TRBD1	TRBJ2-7	CASSLGQDSYEQYF	TGTGCCAGTAGTCTCGGACAGGACTCCTACGAGCAGTACTTC
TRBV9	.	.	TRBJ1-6	CASSADTRNSPLHF	TGTGCCAGCAGCGCCGACACTCGTAATTCACCCCTCCACTTT
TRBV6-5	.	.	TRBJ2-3	CASGGGSLTDTQYF	TGTGCCAGCGGTGGGGGCTCCCTCACAGATACGCAGTATTTT
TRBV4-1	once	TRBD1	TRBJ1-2	CASSQVGTGNGYTF	TGCGCCAGCAGCCAGGTCGGGACAGGGAATGGCTACACCTTC
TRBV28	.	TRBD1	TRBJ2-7	CASSSRTGFDYEQYF	TGTGCCAGCAGCAGCCGGACAGGGTTCGACTACGAGCAGTACTTC
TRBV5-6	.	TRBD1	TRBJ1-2	CASSPGQARGYTF	TGTGCCAGCAGCCCGGGACAGGCTCGTGGCTACACCTTC
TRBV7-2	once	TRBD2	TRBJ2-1	CASSHMPSGGDNEQFF	TGTGCCAGCAGCCACATGCCTAGCGGGGGGGACAATGAGCAGTTCTTC
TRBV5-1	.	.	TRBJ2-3	CASSLDGVGSDTQYF	TGCGCCAGCAGCTTAGACGGGGTGGGGTCAGATACGCAGTATTTT
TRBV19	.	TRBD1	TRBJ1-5	CASSVTGGQPQHF	TGTGCCAGTAGCGTTACAGGGGGACAGCCCCAGCATTTT
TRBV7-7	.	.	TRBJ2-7	CASSVDDSTGAYEQYF	TGTGCCAGCAGTGTCGACGACAGTACAGGAGCCTACGAGCAGTACTTC
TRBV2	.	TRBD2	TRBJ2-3	CASREYFSGGATDTQYF	TGTGCCAGCAGAGAATACTTTAGCGGGGGGGCGACAGATACGCAGTATTTT
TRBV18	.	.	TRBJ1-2	CASSQVTGVDGYTF	TGTGCCAGCTCACAAGTGACGGGGGTGGATGGCTACACCTTC
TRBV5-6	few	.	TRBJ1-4	CASSLTRGTEKLFF	TGTGCCAGCAGCTTGACCAGGGGTACTGAAAAACTGTTTTTT
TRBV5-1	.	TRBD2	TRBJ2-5	CASRKAGVDETQYF	TGCGCCAGCAGAAAAGCGGGAGTGGATGAGACCCAGTACTTC
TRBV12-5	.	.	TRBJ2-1	CASGLTGTPEQFF	TGTGCTAGTGGTTTGACCGGGACTCCAGAGCAGTTCTTC
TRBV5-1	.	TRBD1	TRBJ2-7	CASSWGQGRDEQYF	TGCGCCAGCAGCTGGGGACAGGGGCGGGACGAGCAGTACTTC
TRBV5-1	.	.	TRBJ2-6	CASRQGTGANVLTF	TGCGCCAGCAGACAGGGAACTGGGGCCAACGTCCTGACTTTC
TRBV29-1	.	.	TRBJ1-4	CSAMGAATNEKLFF	TGCAGCGCAATGGGGGCTGCAACTAATGAAAAACTGTTTTTT
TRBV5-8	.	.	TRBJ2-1	CASSFDLSSYNEQFF	TGTGCCAGCAGCTTCGACTTGAGCTCCTACAATGAGCAGTTCTTC
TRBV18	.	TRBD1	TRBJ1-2	CASSPGQSNGVGYGYTF	TGTGCCAGCTCACCGGGACAGAGCAATGGGGTGGGCTATGGCTACACCTTC
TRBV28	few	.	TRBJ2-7	CASSSEGGRSYEQYF	TGTGCCAGCAGTTCTGAGGGAGGTCGCTCCTACGAGCAGTACTTC
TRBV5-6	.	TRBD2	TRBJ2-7	CASSSGGGLGSYEQYF	TGTGCCAGCAGCTCGGGAGGGGGACTGGGGTCCTACGAGCAGTACTTC
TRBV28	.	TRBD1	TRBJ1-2	CASSFPGTANYGYTF	TGTGCCAGCAGTTTCCCCGGGACAGCTAACTATGGCTACACCTTC
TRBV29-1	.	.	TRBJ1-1	CSVRTPRNTEAFF	TGCAGCGTTAGGACACCAAGGAACACTGAAGCTTTCTTT
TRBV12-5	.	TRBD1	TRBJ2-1	CASGLPTGQGAGEQFF	TGTGCTAGTGGTCTACCTACGGGACAGGGGGCAGGGGAGCAGTTCTTC
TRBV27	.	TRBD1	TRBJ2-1	CASSIYRDSGYNEQFF	TGTGCCAGCAGTATCTACCGGGACAGCGGTTACAATGAGCAGTTCTTC
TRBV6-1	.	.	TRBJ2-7	CASSEAGWAYEQYF	TGTGCCAGCAGTGAAGCCGGGTGGGCCTACGAGCAGTACTTC
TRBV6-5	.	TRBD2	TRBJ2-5	CASSYAGGETQYF	TGTGCCAGCAGTTATGCCGGGGGGGAGACCCAGTACTTC
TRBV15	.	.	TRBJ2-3	CATSTGDTHTDTQYF	TGTGCCACCAGCACAGGGGACACACACACAGATACGCAGTATTTT
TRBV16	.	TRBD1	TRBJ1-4	CASSRGTGFEKLFF	TGTGCCAGCAGCCGTGGGACAGGGTTTGAAAAACTGTTTTTT
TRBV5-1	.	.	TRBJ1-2	CASSFRARGEGYTF	.
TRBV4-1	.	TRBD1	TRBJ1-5	CASSHPSGRGLNQPQHF	TGCGCCAGCAGCCACCCTTCTGGCAGGGGGCTCAATCAGCCCCAGCATTTT
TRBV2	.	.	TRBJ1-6	CASSDREGSPLHF	TGTGCCAGCAGTGACAGGGAGGGGTCACCCCTCCACTTT
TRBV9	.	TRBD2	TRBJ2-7	CASSVSAGGPDEQYF	TGTGCCAGCAGCGTATCAGCGGGGGGGCCTGATGAGCAGTACTTC
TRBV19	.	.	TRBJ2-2	CASSISYLNTGELFF	TGTGCCAGTAGTATTTCCTATCTGAACACCGGGGAGCTGTTTTTT
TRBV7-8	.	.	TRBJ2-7	CASSLMGQLGYEQYF	TGTGCCAGCAGCTTAATGGGGCAACTTGGCTACGAGCAGTACTTC
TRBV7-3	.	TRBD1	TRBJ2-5	CARLQGEETQYF	TGTGCCAGACTACAGGGGGAAGAGACCCAGTACTTC
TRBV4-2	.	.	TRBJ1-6	CASSQAAPGQSSYNSPLHF	TGTGCCAGCAGCCAGGCGGCGCCAGGACAGAGCTCCTATAATTCACCCCTCCACTTT
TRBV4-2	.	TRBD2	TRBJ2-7	CASSQESASSGYEQYF	TGTGCCAGCAGCCAAGAATCGGCCTCTAGCGGTTACGAGCAGTACTTC
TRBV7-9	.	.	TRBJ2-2	CASSSLQTIYTGELFF	TGTGCCAGCAGCTCACTTCAGACTATTTACACCGGGGAGCTGTTTTTT
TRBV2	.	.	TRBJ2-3	CASSGGSGLTDTQYF	TGTGCCAGCAGTGGAGGAAGCGGGTTAACAGATACGCAGTATTTT
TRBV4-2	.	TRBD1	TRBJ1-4	CASSQESFPGQGRISNEKLFF	TGTGCCAGCAGCCAAGAATCTTTTCCGGGACAGGGAAGAATCAGTAATGAAAAACTGTTTTTT
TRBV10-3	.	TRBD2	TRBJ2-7	CAISESDLAGGSYEQYF	TGTGCCATCAGTGAGTCGGATCTAGCGGGGGGCTCCTACGAGCAGTACTTC
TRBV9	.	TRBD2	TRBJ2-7	CASSSIAGGPHEQYF	TGTGCCAGCAGCTCCATAGCGGGGGGGCCCCACGAGCAGTACTTC
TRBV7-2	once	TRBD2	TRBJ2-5	CASSLNPLAGVETQYF	TGTGCCAGCAGCTTAAACCCACTAGCGGGAGTGGAGACCCAGTACTTC
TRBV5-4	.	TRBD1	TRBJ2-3	CASSPGQGLDTQYF	TGTGCCAGCAGCCCGGGACAGGGGTTAGATACGCAGTATTTT
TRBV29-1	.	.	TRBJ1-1	CSVAARVTEAFF	TGCAGCGTCGCAGCACGGGTAACTGAAGCTTTCTTT
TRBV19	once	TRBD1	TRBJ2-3	CASKSAGGDTQYF	TGTGCCAGTAAGTCAGCAGGGGGAGATACGCAGTATTTT
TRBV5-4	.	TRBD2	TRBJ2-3	CASSQKRDSTDTQYF	TGTGCCAGCAGCCAAAAGCGGGATAGCACAGATACGCAGTATTTT
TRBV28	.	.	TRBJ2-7	CASSRTASSYEQYF	TGTGCCAGCAGCCGGACAGCCTCCTCCTACGAGCAGTACTTC
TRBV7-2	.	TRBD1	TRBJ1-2	CASSFDRAVHGYTF	TGTGCCAGCAGCTTCGACAGGGCGGTCCATGGCTACACCTTC
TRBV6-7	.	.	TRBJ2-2	CASSYSTGLYTGELFF	TGTGCCAGCAGTTACTCGACGGGGTTATACACCGGGGAGCTGTTTTTT
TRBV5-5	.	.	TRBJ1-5	CASSLEGDPWQPQHF	TGTGCCAGCAGCTTAGAGGGGGACCCATGGCAGCCCCAGCATTTT